This T cell receptor beta chain was identified during a study of blood T cell repertoires in COVID-19. Clones were read by immunoSEQ multiplex PCR, and TCRdb kept only the in-frame ones, dropping some. The profile shows 45,000 to 50,000 clones, nearly 85% of them singletons. The CDR3 spans 14 residues. V lost 5 bases and J lost 5, with 16 bases in between. Looked up from germline, CDR1 is SGHNT and CDR2 is YENEEA. The chain links TRBV11-3 to TRBJ2-7; possible D gene TRBD2, 7 bases. This sequence was found in a man older than 75 in a cohort sampled during active COVID-19. Material for sequencing was peripheral blood. The CDR3 region is CASSVGGGSHEQYF. The CDR3 region has the DNA TGTGCCAGCAGCGTCGGGGGCGGGAGCCACGAGCAGTACTTC.